There are a few counts of the clone carrying this T cell receptor beta chain. Its antigen is unidentified. The data stem from a study of naive and memory T cell subsets. General study points: In CD4 and CD8 cells, diversity dropped from naive through EMRA. Possibly reflecting memory cells re-expressing CD45RA, a few larger clonotypes occurred in naive repertoires, especially CD8. No ground truth validated the naive and memory repertoire findings.

V was cut by 4 bases and J by 9 bases, with 13 bases left in between. The CDR3 length is 12 residues. Two oligonucleotides, mixed equimolar, formed the beta constant-region primer covering TRBC1 and TRBC2. The ligated cDNA underwent four PCR rounds using SP2 and nested alpha and beta constant-region primers. A single record per CDR3 protein comes from TCRdb applying MiXCR to the UMI-ligation and nested PCR reads. The sample gives under 150,000 distinct CDR3 sequences, 15% to 20% of which show up once; more than 0.6% is in the top ten. The rearrangement links TRBV12-3 or TRBV12-4 to TRBJ2-7, with D maybe TRBD1 (6 bases). This receptor was identified in a human donor in good health. Sequenced input: naive CD8+ T cells from blood. As DNA, the CDR3 is TGTGCCAGCAGTTGGGACACCTGGGTGCAGTACTTC. Translating it yields CASSWDTWVQYF.